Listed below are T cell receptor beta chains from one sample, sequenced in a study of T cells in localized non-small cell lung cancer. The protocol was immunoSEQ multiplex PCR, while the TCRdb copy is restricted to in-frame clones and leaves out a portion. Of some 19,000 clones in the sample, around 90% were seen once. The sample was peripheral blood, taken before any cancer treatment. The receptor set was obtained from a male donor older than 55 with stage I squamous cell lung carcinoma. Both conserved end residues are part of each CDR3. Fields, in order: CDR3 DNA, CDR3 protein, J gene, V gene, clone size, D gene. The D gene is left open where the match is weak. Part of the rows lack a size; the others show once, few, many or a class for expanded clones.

TGTGCCAGCAGTCCTCTGACCACAGGTAACACTGAAGCTTTCTTT,CASSPLTTGNTEAFF,TRBJ1-1,TRBV28,.,.
TGTGCCACCGGACCGGGACTAGCGGGAGGGCGGGTAGAGACCCAGTACTTC,CATGPGLAGGRVETQYF,TRBJ2-5,TRBV10-3,.,TRBD2
TGTGCCAGCAGCTTCATACCGGGGCCGAACACTGAAGCTTTCTTT,CASSFIPGPNTEAFF,TRBJ1-1,TRBV5-5,once,.
TGTGCCAGCAGGGGGACTAGCTTCGACGGGGAGCTGTTTTTT,CASRGTSFDGELFF,TRBJ2-2,TRBV27,.,TRBD2
TGTGCCAGCACGCTAACCCCCCCAGGCGGCACAGATACGCAGTATTTT,CASTLTPPGGTDTQYF,TRBJ2-3,TRBV7-6,.,.
TGTGCCAGCAACCCCCAGGGGCCTACTGGCTACACCTTC,CASNPQGPTGYTF,TRBJ1-2,TRBV13,.,.
TGTGCCAGCAGCTTGGATCCCGAAATCTCCTACAATGAGCAGTTCTTC,CASSLDPEISYNEQFF,TRBJ2-1,TRBV5-4,once,.
TGCGCCAGCAGCTTGGGGACCCCTGACAATGAGCAGTTCTTC,CASSLGTPDNEQFF,TRBJ2-1,TRBV5-1,few,.
TGTGCCTGGAGTCCAGGGGGCAGCTACACCTTC,CAWSPGGSYTF,TRBJ1-2,TRBV30,.,TRBD1
TGTGCCAGCAGTTTAGGGGGACTGAGCTCCTACGAGCAGTACTTC,CASSLGGLSSYEQYF,TRBJ2-7,TRBV28,.,.
TGTGCCAGCTCACCGGCGACAGCAACCTATGGCTACACCTTC,CASSPATATYGYTF,TRBJ1-2,TRBV18,.,.
TGTGCCTGGAGTGGGCTGATCCAGGAGACCCAGTACTTC,CAWSGLIQETQYF,TRBJ2-5,TRBV30,few,.
TGCAGCGTTGAAGCAGATAGCAATCAGCCCCAGCATTTT,CSVEADSNQPQHF,TRBJ1-5,TRBV29-1,.,.
TGTGCCTGGGACTCAGGGATTTTCTATGGCTACACCTTC,CAWDSGIFYGYTF,TRBJ1-2,TRBV30,.,.
TGTGCCAGTAGTGTTCCGGGATTCAACGAGCAGTACTTC,CASSVPGFNEQYF,TRBJ2-7,TRBV19,.,.
TGCGCCAGCAGGTCAGGGAAGCGGGACACCGGGGAGCTGTTTTTT,CASRSGKRDTGELFF,TRBJ2-2,TRBV10-1,.,.
TGTGCCTGGGTAGCGGGAGTGGGGACCGGGGAGCTGTTTTTT,CAWVAGVGTGELFF,TRBJ2-2,TRBV30,.,TRBD2
TGTGCCAGCAGGGACGACAGGGGCCCCACTGAAGCTTTCTTT,CASRDDRGPTEAFF,TRBJ1-1,TRBV2,.,TRBD1
TGTGCCAGTAGCGCAGGGGGTGAGACCCAGTACTTC,CASSAGGETQYF,TRBJ2-5,TRBV19,.,TRBD1
TGTGCCAGCAGCCTGGGGACTGTCTACGAGCAGTACTTC,CASSLGTVYEQYF,TRBJ2-7,TRBV5-6,.,.
TGTGCCAGCAGGGAGTTGGGCAAAAACATTCAGTACTTC,CASRELGKNIQYF,TRBJ2-4,TRBV6-5,.,.
TGTGCCAGCAGCTTCACTAGCGAAGAGACCCAGTACTTC,CASSFTSEETQYF,TRBJ2-5,TRBV7-2,.,TRBD2
TGCGCCAGCAGTGGTCAGTCTAGCGGGAGGGTTAATGAGCAGTTCTTC,CASSGQSSGRVNEQFF,TRBJ2-1,TRBV10-1,.,TRBD2
TGTGCCAGCAGCTTAGATGGCAAAGCGACAGATACGCAGTATTTT,CASSLDGKATDTQYF,TRBJ2-3,TRBV7-2,once,.
TGTGCCAGCAGACAGTCTAGCGGGAGATCGGGCGAGCAGTACTTC,CASRQSSGRSGEQYF,TRBJ2-7,TRBV7-9,.,TRBD2
TGCGCCAGCAGCAGAACAGGGGTGGGAGAGACCCAGTACTTC,CASSRTGVGETQYF,TRBJ2-5,TRBV5-1,.,TRBD1
TGTGCCAGCAGCTTGGGCAATGAAAATGGCTACACCTTC,CASSLGNENGYTF,TRBJ1-2,TRBV7-9,.,.
TGTGCCAGCAGCTATAGCGGGGCTTCGACGGCAGAGCAGTTCTTC,CASSYSGASTAEQFF,TRBJ2-1,TRBV7-3,few,TRBD2
TGTGCCGGCTCTTTAGCGGGAGGGGTTGAGCAGTTCTTC,CAGSLAGGVEQFF,TRBJ2-1,TRBV6-6,.,TRBD2
TGTGCCAGCAGCCCGACAGGCCCCTACGAGCAGTACTTC,CASSPTGPYEQYF,TRBJ2-7,TRBV9,.,.
TGTGCCACCAGCAAAACCGGGACTAGCTTGAGCACAGATACGCAGTATTTT,CATSKTGTSLSTDTQYF,TRBJ2-3,TRBV15,.,TRBD2
TGTGCCAGTAGTATGACAGGGATCAATCAGCCCCAGCATTTT,CASSMTGINQPQHF,TRBJ1-5,TRBV19,.,TRBD1
TGTGCCAGCAGCTTAGCGGGACAGGGGTTCGGGGAGCTGTTTTTT,CASSLAGQGFGELFF,TRBJ2-2,TRBV7-3,.,TRBD1
TGTGCCAGTTCCTACAGGGGCGAAGCCTACGAGCAGTACTTC,CASSYRGEAYEQYF,TRBJ2-7,TRBV2,.,TRBD1
TGTGCCAGCAGCCGTCCTAGCGGGAGGGCCCTCGATGAGCAGTTCTTC,CASSRPSGRALDEQFF,TRBJ2-1,TRBV7-2,.,TRBD2
TGCAGCGTCGAGCCGCCAGGACTCACAGATACGCAGTATTTT,CSVEPPGLTDTQYF,TRBJ2-3,TRBV29-1,.,.
TGTGCCAGCAGCCCCGGGGGGAGGGAAGAGACCCAGTACTTC,CASSPGGREETQYF,TRBJ2-5,TRBV9,.,TRBD2
TGTGCCAGTTTTGGATACAATTTCCCGAACACTGAAGCTTTCTTT,CASFGYNFPNTEAFF,TRBJ1-1,TRBV19,.,.
TGTGCCATCACCGGACAGGGGACTAACACTGAAGCTTTCTTT,CAITGQGTNTEAFF,TRBJ1-1,TRBV10-3,.,TRBD1
TGTGCCAGTAGTATAGTGGCGGGAGACCCGTACGAGCAGTACTTC,CASSIVAGDPYEQYF,TRBJ2-7,TRBV19,.,TRBD2
TGCGCCAGCAGCTTGAATCAGGGGGCTAATGAAAAACTGTTTTTT,CASSLNQGANEKLFF,TRBJ1-4,TRBV5-1,.,TRBD1
TGTGCCAGCAGCGTAGAATATGGGGGAGGGCTAGAGACCCAGTACTTC,CASSVEYGGGLETQYF,TRBJ2-5,TRBV9,once,TRBD2
TGTGCCAGTAGAGACCCGGGAGCACCCTCTGGAAACACCATATATTTT,CASRDPGAPSGNTIYF,TRBJ1-3,TRBV19,once,.
TGTGCCAGCAGCCCGCAAACAGGGAATGGCTACACCTTC,CASSPQTGNGYTF,TRBJ1-2,TRBV7-3,medium-sized,.
TGTGCCAGCAGCAACTCCGGGACAGGGGCGAATGGCTACACCTTC,CASSNSGTGANGYTF,TRBJ1-2,TRBV7-3,.,TRBD1
TGTGCCAGCAGTCAGGCACCCGACTATGGCTACACCTTC,CASSQAPDYGYTF,TRBJ1-2,TRBV2,.,.
TGTGCCAGCAGCTTAGGGGCTAGCGGGAGAGGAGAGACCCAGTACTTC,CASSLGASGRGETQYF,TRBJ2-5,TRBV11-2,.,TRBD2
TGTGCCAGCGGAATGACAGGGACTGGAAACACCATATATTTT,CASGMTGTGNTIYF,TRBJ1-3,TRBV6-1,.,TRBD1
TGCGCCAGCAGCCAAGATCCGACAGGTTCCCTTATGAACACTGAAGCTTTCTTT,CASSQDPTGSLMNTEAFF,TRBJ1-1,TRBV4-1,.,.
TGTGCCAGTAGTCCGGGAAACAGGGTGAGCACCGGGGAGCTGTTTTTT,CASSPGNRVSTGELFF,TRBJ2-2,TRBV19,once,.
TGTGCCAGCAGCCCATCCGGGAAGAACACTGAAGCTTTCTTT,CASSPSGKNTEAFF,TRBJ1-1,TRBV7-2,.,.
TGTGCCAGCAGCTTCCGGGACCCTAATGAAAAACTGTTTTTT,CASSFRDPNEKLFF,TRBJ1-4,TRBV5-5,.,.
TGTGCCAGCAGCTTAGGTGTGGCTAGCTTCAGCCTAGAGACCCAGTACTTC,CASSLGVASFSLETQYF,TRBJ2-5,TRBV11-2,.,.
TGTGCCAGCAGCTCCCTTAGGACTCTCAATGAGCAGTTCTTC,CASSSLRTLNEQFF,TRBJ2-1,TRBV11-2,few,.
TGTGCCATCAGTGAGTCAGGGTTTTCCCACGAGCAGTACTTC,CAISESGFSHEQYF,TRBJ2-7,TRBV10-3,few,.